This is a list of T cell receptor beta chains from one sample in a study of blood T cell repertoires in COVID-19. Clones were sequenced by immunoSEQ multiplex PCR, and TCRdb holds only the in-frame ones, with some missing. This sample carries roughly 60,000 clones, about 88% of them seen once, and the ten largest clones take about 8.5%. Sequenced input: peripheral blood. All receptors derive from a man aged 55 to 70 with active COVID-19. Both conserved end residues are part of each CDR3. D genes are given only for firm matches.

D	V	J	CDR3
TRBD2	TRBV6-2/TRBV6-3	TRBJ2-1	CASSPSGRPFF
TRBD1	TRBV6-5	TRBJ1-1	CASSTRDRINTEAFF
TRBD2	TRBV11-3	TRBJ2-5	CASSSPPGGSETQYF
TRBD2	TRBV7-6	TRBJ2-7	CASSSRSLRGRFSGEQYF
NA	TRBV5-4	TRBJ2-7	CASSPAGIRQYF
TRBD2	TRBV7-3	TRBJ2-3	CASSQGRWREGTDTQYF
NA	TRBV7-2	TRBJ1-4	CASSRGDGEKLFF
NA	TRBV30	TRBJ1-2	CAWSPIEGYTF
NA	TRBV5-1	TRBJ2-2	CASSLDRANTGELFF
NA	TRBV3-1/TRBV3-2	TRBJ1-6	CASSQDLRQGRYSPLHF
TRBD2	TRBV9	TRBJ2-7	CASSVDLAETYEQYF
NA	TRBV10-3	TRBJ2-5	CATSEREETQYF